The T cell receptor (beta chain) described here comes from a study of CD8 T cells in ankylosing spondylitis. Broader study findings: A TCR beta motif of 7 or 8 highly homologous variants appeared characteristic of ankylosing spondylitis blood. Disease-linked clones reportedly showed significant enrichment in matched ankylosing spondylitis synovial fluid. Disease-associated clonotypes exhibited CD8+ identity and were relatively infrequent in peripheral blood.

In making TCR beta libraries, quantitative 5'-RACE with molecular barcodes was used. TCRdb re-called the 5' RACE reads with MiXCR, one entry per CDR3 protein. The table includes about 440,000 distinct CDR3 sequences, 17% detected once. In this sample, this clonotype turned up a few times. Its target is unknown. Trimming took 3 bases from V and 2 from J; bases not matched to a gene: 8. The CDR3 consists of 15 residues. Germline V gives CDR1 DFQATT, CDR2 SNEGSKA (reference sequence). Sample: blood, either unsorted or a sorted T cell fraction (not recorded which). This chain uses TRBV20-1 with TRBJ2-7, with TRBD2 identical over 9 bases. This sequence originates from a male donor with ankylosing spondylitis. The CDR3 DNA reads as TGCAGTGCTAGGACTAGCGGCGAACTCACCTACGAGCAGTACTTC. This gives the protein CSARTSGELTYEQYF.